This T cell receptor beta chain comes out of a study of technical replicates of blood from a few donors. Germline loops: CDR1 SGHTA, CDR2 FQGTGA. Trimming shortened V by 3 bases and J by 3 bases, and 6 bases separated the two germline ends. The CDR3 is 12 residues long. TCRdb's copy holds only in-frame clones and misses some; the assay was immunoSEQ multiplex PCR. The sample records 85,000 to 100,000 clones, almost 96% being singletons. The chain links TRBV7-3 to TRBJ2-7; no definite D call. Sequencing used T cells isolated from PBMCs. The sequence derives from a human donor in good health. The CDR3 protein is CASSFNYYEQYF. CDR3 coding DNA: TGTGCCAGCAGCTTTAACTACTACGAGCAGTACTTC.